This is a list of T cell receptor beta chains from one sample in a study of early T cells in non-severe SARS-CoV-2 infection. One entry per CDR3 protein, called by TCRdb with MiXCR from the 5' RACE reads. The table shows roughly 25,000 distinct CDR3 sequences, with 4.3% occurring only once. The sample taken for sequencing was whole blood. These receptors were obtained from an adult who was a healthcare worker with PCR-confirmed SARS-CoV-2 infection or an uninfected control (not recorded which). Both conserved end residues are part of each CDR3. A D gene is named only where the DNA matches it firmly. Clone size is not always given. Where it is, it says once, few, many or a class for expanded clones.

D: TRBD1; size: many; J: TRBJ1-1; V: TRBV11-2; DNA: TGTGCCAGCAGCAAAAGGGGGCTCGGCACTGAAGCTTTCTTT; CDR3: CASSKRGLGTEAFF
D: -; size: -; J: TRBJ2-3; V: TRBV12-3/TRBV12-4; DNA: TGTGCCAGCAGTTTCCCCGGGCGCACAGATACGCAGTATTTT; CDR3: CASSFPGRTDTQYF
D: -; size: medium-sized; J: TRBJ1-1; V: TRBV5-1; DNA: TGCGCCAGCAGCTGGGGGACCACTAACCAGAGGGTCACTGAAGCTTTCTTT; CDR3: CASSWGTTNQRVTEAFF
D: -; size: many; J: TRBJ2-1; V: TRBV6-2/TRBV6-3; DNA: TGTGCCAGCAGCAGGGCCTCCTCGGTCTACAATGAGCAGTTCTTC; CDR3: CASSRASSVYNEQFF
D: -; size: few; J: TRBJ1-1; V: TRBV3-1; DNA: TGTGCCAGCAGCGATTCGGGGCGGGTGAACACTGAAGCTTTCTTT; CDR3: CASSDSGRVNTEAFF
D: -; size: many; J: TRBJ2-2; V: TRBV4-2; DNA: TGTGCCAGCAGCCAATCTCCGACCGGGGAGCTGTTTTTT; CDR3: CASSQSPTGELFF
D: -; size: many; J: TRBJ1-1; V: TRBV18; DNA: TGTGCCAGCTCACCAATGGGGAACACTGAAGCTTTCTTT; CDR3: CASSPMGNTEAFF
D: -; size: few; J: TRBJ2-2; V: TRBV19; DNA: TGTGCCAGTAGACCGGGACAAAGCACCGGGGAGCTGTTTTTT; CDR3: CASRPGQSTGELFF
D: TRBD1; size: -; J: TRBJ1-6; V: TRBV6-6; DNA: TGTGCCAGCAGTTACGGGGTGTCGTGGACAGGGGATAATTCACCCCTCCACTTT; CDR3: CASSYGVSWTGDNSPLHF
D: -; size: few; J: TRBJ2-3; V: TRBV5-8; DNA: TGTGCCAGCAGCGTGCCGGGACCTAAGGACACAGATACGCAGTATTTT; CDR3: CASSVPGPKDTDTQYF
D: TRBD1; size: many; J: TRBJ2-1; V: TRBV19; DNA: TGTGCCAGTAGTTCAGGGGGCCGCTCCTACAATGAGCAGTTCTTC; CDR3: CASSSGGRSYNEQFF
D: -; size: few; J: TRBJ2-3; V: TRBV4-2; DNA: TGTGCCAGCAGCCCAACCGGGACTTCCTCGGATACGCAGTATTTT; CDR3: CASSPTGTSSDTQYF
D: -; size: many; J: TRBJ2-5; V: TRBV11-2; DNA: TGTGCCAGCAGCTGGAGCCAAGAGACCCAGTACTTC; CDR3: CASSWSQETQYF
D: -; size: few; J: TRBJ2-7; V: TRBV5-1; DNA: TGCGCCAGCAGCTCTCTGTCACACTCCTACGAGCAGTACTTC; CDR3: CASSSLSHSYEQYF
D: TRBD2; size: many; J: TRBJ2-5; V: TRBV7-2; DNA: TGTGCCAGCAGCACAGGGGGCTGGGCGCGGACTAGCGGGGGGGCCGAAGAGACCCAGTACTTC; CDR3: CASSTGGWARTSGGAEETQYF
D: -; size: many; J: TRBJ2-3; V: TRBV29-1; DNA: TGCAGCGTTGAAGATAAAAATGGGCCAGATGTGGCAGATACGCAGTATTTT; CDR3: CSVEDKNGPDVADTQYF
D: TRBD2; size: many; J: TRBJ2-1; V: TRBV7-9; DNA: TGTGCCAGCAGCGGGCGGCGGGAGGTTCGGGAGCAGTTCTTC; CDR3: CASSGRREVREQFF
D: -; size: few; J: TRBJ2-5; V: TRBV20-1; DNA: TGCAGTGCTAGAGATGGGGGCAGCCCCCAAGAGACCCAGTACTTC; CDR3: CSARDGGSPQETQYF
D: -; size: few; J: TRBJ1-4; V: TRBV4-1; DNA: TGCGCCAGCAGCCTCTACGTTGTGGGGGAATCTGAAAAACTGTTTTTT; CDR3: CASSLYVVGESEKLFF
D: TRBD1; size: many; J: TRBJ2-5; V: TRBV4-3; DNA: TGCGCCAGCAGCCAGGGACAGGGGAAGACCCAGTACTTC; CDR3: CASSQGQGKTQYF
D: -; size: many; J: TRBJ2-3; V: TRBV29-1; DNA: TGCAGCGTTGCCAAGGGGACTAGCACAGATACGCAGTATTTT; CDR3: CSVAKGTSTDTQYF
D: TRBD2; size: many; J: TRBJ2-1; V: TRBV20-1; DNA: TGCAGTGCTCTAAGCGGGAGGCTAGACAATGAGCAGTTCTTC; CDR3: CSALSGRLDNEQFF